Below, 15 T cell receptor beta chains from the same sample are listed, as sequenced in a study of ipilimumab plus nivolumab after autologous stem cell transplantation. Profiling relied on immunoSEQ multiplex PCR, and the TCRdb table lists in-frame clones only, not all of them. The data contain tens of thousands of clones, nearly 90% of them singletons. Specimen: PBMCs, collected in a trial of ipilimumab plus nivolumab as post-transplant consolidation. The receptors were sampled from a male donor with multiple myeloma.

CDR3 amino acids: CARSPNPRGKDTGELFF. The DNA for the CDR3 is TGTGCCAGAAGCCCCAACCCGCGGGGGAAGGACACCGGGGAGCTGTTTTTT. The genes are TRBV7-5 and TRBJ2-2; the D call TRBD2 from the table was never checked on the DNA. TRBV7-5 has pseudogene status. The CDR3 loop spans 17 amino acids.

This rearrangement joins TRBV7-9 to TRBJ1-6, with 7 bases matching TRBD1. V lost 4 bases, J lost 5 bases, and 5 bases stayed unmatched. CDR1 is SEHNR and CDR2 is FQNEAQ in the germline V gene (reference sequence). There are 15 residues in the CDR3. CDR3: CASSSGQANNSPLHF. The CDR3 DNA is TGTGCCAGCAGCTCAGGACAGGCCAATAATTCACCCCTCCACTTT.

The J gene is TRBJ2-3, the V gene TRBV7-3, with 7 bases that match TRBD1. CDR1 and CDR2 from the germline V gene are SGHTA and FQGTGA. The CDR3 is made up of 14 amino acids. The V and J ends lost 5 bases and 0 bases, in that order; junction bases with no gene match: 2. The CDR3 coding sequence is TGTGCCAGCAGCCCACAGGGGAGCACAGATACGCAGTATTTT. Its translation is CASSPQGSTDTQYF. The entire variable domain, with the rest obtained from reference TRBV7-3 and TRBJ2-3, is as follows: GAGVSQTPSNKVTEKGKYVELRCDPISGHTALYWYRQSLGQGPEFLIYFQGTGAADDSGLPNDRFFAVRPEGSVSTLKIQRTERGDSAVYLCASSPQGSTDTQYFGPGTRLTVL.

The chain uses TRBV2 and TRBJ1-2, with TRBD1 matching 8 bases. Germline lookup yields CDR1 SNHLY and CDR2 FYNNEI. V lost 3 bases to trimming and J lost 7 bases; unmatched junction nucleotides: 7. The CDR3 runs 14 residues. CDR3 DNA sequence: TGTGCCAGCAGTGATCGGACAGGGCATCGTGGCTACACCTTC. It codes for CASSDRTGHRGYTF. The entire variable domain, with the rest obtained from reference TRBV2 and TRBJ1-2, is as follows: EPEVTQTPSHQVTQMGQEVILRCVPISNHLYFYWYRQILGQKVEFLVSFYNNEISEKSEIFDDQFSVERPDGSNFTLKIRSTKLEDSAMYFCASSDRTGHRGYTFGSGTRLTVV.

The rearrangement joins TRBV28 to TRBJ1-5, with D unresolved. The CDR3 loop spans 14 amino acids. Germline V CDR1 and CDR2: MDHEN, SYDVKM. Trimming stripped 5 bases from V and 2 bases from J, with 10 bases between. The chain's CDR3 is CASSPTLGNQPQHF. Here the CDR3 DNA reads TGTGCCAGCAGTCCGACATTGGGCAATCAGCCCCAGCATTTT.

This clone appeared a few times. This rearrangement joins TRBV4-3 to TRBJ1-5; D possibly corresponds to TRBD1 (5 bases). The V gene's germline CDR1 is LGHNA and CDR2 YSLEER. The CDR3 runs to 15 residues. Trimming left V 4 bases short and J 3 bases short, with 13 bases between. CDR3 nucleotides: TGCGCCAGCAGCCGGGGCGGGCGGAACAATCAGCCCCAGCATTTT. Residues: CASSRGGRNNQPQHF.

The chain employs TRBV6-4 and TRBJ1-2, with a possible D match to TRBD1 (5 bases). The germline CDR1 and CDR2 sequences are MRHNA and SNTAGT. The V end lost 6 bases, the J end lost 2 bases, and 13 bases lay between the germline ends. This CDR3 region has 14 residues. CDR3 region: CASSPRWGNYGYTF. As DNA, the CDR3 is TGTGCCAGCAGCCCCAGGTGGGGGAACTATGGCTACACCTTC.

The chain uses TRBV28 and TRBJ1-1, with D perhaps TRBD1 (6 bases). CDR1 is MDHEN and CDR2 is SYDVKM in the germline V gene. The V and J ends lost 8 bases and 4 bases respectively, with 20 bases between them. The CDR3 contains 15 residues. The CDR3 spells CASPPRGAQVTEAFF. The DNA of the CDR3 is TGTGCCAGCCCCCCCCGGGGGGCGCAAGTCACTGAAGCTTTCTTT. The full variable domain, rest sourced from reference TRBV28 and TRBJ1-1, is DVKVTQSSRYLVKRTGEKVFLECVQDMDHENMFWYRQDPGLGLRLIYFSYDVKMKEKGDIPEGYSVSREKKERFSLILESASTNQTSMYLCASPPRGAQVTEAFFGQGTRLTVV.

This chain links TRBV5-1 with TRBJ1-5; 7 nucleotides line up with TRBD1. Germline V gene sequence: CDR1 SGHRS, CDR2 YFSETQ. Losses at the gene ends were 2 bases for V and 6 bases for J; bases not matched to a gene: 5. This CDR3 spans 14 amino acids. In DNA form, the CDR3 reads TGCGCCAGCAGCTTTACAGGGGAAGGTCAGCCCCAGCATTTT. Translating gives CASSFTGEGQPQHF.

The CDR3 coding sequence is TGTGCCAGCAGCCCAGCACGACAGGGAAAGACCCAGTACTTC. As protein: CASSPARQGKTQYF. V usage is TRBV16 and J usage is TRBJ2-5; 7 bases align to TRBD1. Trimming removed 4 bases from V and 6 bases from J; junction bases left unmatched: 8. Germline CDR1 and CDR2: KGHSY and FQNENV. The CDR3 is 14 residues long.

The V gene is TRBV7-7, the J gene TRBJ2-5; D may be TRBD2 (5 bases). Germline assignment: CDR1 SSHAT and CDR2 FNYEAQ (reference sequence). The CDR3 is 16 amino acids. The ends were cut back, 2 bases at V and 0 bases at J, with 13 bases in the middle. This chain's CDR3 is CASSLRPSRYQETQYF. The CDR3 region has the DNA TGTGCCAGCAGCTTACGCCCTAGCAGGTACCAAGAGACCCAGTACTTC.

The gene calls are TRBV6-6 and TRBJ2-3; 10 nucleotides line up with TRBD1. The V gene's germline CDR1 is MNHNY and CDR2 SVGAGI (reference sequence). Trimming removed 2 bases from V and 4 bases from J; junction bases left unmatched: 6. This CDR3 comprises 16 residues. CDR3 residues: CASSYPTGGASDTQYF. DNA of the CDR3: TGTGCCAGCAGTTACCCGACAGGGGGCGCATCAGATACGCAGTATTTT.

This rearrangement joins TRBV6-1 to TRBJ1-2; a possible D gene is TRBD1 (6 bases). The CDR3 consists of 18 residues. Deletions cut 4 bases from V and 2 bases from J, with 23 bases between. Germline CDR1 and CDR2: MNHNS and SASEGT. CDR3 loop: CASSGPTGTSFVNYGYTF. The DNA of the CDR3 is TGTGCCAGCAGTGGACCCACAGGGACCTCCTTCGTAAACTATGGCTACACCTTC.

The chain links TRBV6-5 to TRBJ2-3; D is ambiguous. Germline V lookup: CDR1 MNHEY, CDR2 SVGAGI. The CDR3 runs 15 residues. Trimming left V 2 bases short and J 2 bases short, with 11 bases between. The CDR3 spells CASSYQVGFTDTQYF. Written as DNA, the CDR3 is TGTGCCAGCAGTTACCAGGTGGGGTTCACAGATACGCAGTATTTT.

This clone was recorded only once. The chain is built from TRBV6-5 and TRBJ2-7, with D perhaps matching TRBD1 (6 bases). Trimming pared 6 bases from V and 2 bases from J, leaving 11 bases between. This CDR3 region has 13 residues. CDR1 and CDR2 (germline): MNHEY, SVGAGI. The CDR3 sequence is CASSRQVTYEQYF. The CDR3 nucleotides are TGTGCCAGCAGCCGACAGGTAACCTACGAGCAGTACTTC.